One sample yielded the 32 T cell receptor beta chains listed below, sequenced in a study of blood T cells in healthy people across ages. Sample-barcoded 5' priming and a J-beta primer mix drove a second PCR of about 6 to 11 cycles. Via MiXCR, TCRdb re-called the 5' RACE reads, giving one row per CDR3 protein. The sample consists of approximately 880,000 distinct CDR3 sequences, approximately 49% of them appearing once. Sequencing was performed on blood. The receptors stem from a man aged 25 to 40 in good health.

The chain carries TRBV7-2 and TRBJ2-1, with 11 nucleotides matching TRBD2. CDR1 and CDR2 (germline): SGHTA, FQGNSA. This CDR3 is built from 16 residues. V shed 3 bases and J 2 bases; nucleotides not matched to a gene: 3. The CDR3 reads CASSFDSGGAYNEQFF. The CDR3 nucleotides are TGTGCCAGCAGCTTTGATAGCGGGGGGGCCTACAATGAGCAGTTCTTC.

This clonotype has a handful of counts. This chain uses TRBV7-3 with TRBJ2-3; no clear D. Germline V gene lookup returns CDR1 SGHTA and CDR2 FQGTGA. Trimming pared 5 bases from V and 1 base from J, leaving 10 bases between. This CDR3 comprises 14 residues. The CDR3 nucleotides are TGTGCCAGCAGCCGTGCGATTGGCACAGATACGCAGTATTTT. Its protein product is CASSRAIGTDTQYF.

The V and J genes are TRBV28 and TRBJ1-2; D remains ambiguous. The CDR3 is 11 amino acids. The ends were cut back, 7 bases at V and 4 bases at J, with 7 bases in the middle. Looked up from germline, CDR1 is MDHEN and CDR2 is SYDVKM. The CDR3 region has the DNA TGTGCCAGCAAATGGGCCTATGGCTACACCTTC. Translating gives CASKWAYGYTF.

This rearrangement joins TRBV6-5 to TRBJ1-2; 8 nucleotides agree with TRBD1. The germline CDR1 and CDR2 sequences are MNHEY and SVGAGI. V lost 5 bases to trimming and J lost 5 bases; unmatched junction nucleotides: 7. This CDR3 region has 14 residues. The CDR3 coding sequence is TGTGCCAGCAGTACCCGGACAGGGAATTATGGCTACACCTTC. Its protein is CASSTRTGNYGYTF.

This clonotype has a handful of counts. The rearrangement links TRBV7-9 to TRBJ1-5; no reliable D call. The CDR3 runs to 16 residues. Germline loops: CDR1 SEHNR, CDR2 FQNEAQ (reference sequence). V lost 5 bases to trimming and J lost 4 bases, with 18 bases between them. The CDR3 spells CASSVGGWDANQPQHF. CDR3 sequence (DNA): TGTGCCAGCAGCGTAGGAGGTTGGGATGCGAATCAGCCCCAGCATTTT.

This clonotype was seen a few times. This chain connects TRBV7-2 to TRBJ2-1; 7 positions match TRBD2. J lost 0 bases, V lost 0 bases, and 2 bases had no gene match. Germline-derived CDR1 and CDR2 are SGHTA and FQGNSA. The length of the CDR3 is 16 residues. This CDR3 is CASSLAGTNSYNEQFF. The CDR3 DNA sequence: TGTGCCAGCAGCTTAGCCGGGACTAACTCCTACAATGAGCAGTTCTTC.

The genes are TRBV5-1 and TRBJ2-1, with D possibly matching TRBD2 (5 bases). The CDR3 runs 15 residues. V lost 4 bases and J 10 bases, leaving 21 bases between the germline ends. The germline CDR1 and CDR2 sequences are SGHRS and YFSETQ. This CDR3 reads CASSLVSATSYEQFF. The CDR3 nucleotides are TGCGCCAGCAGCCTAGTTAGCGCCACTTCCTACGAGCAGTTCTTC. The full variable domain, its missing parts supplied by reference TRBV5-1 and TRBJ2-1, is KAGVTQTPRYLIKTRGQQVTLSCSPISGHRSVSWYQQTPGQGLQFLFEYFSETQRNKGNFPGRFSGRQFSNSRSEMNVSTLELGDSALYLCASSLVSATSYEQFFGPGTRLTVL.

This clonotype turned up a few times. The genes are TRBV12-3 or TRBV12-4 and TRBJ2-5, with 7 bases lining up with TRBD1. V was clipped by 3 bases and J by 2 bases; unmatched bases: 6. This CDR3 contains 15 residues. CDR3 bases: TGTGCCAGCAGTTTGTCGGGACAGCATCAAGAGACCCAGTACTTC. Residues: CASSLSGQHQETQYF.

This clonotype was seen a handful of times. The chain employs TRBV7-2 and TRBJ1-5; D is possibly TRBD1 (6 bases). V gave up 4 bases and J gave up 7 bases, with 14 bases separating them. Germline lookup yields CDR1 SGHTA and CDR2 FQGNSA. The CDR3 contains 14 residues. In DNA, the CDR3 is TGTGCCAGCAGCTCAGGAAACAGGGCCCAGCCCCAGCATTTT. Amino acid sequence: CASSSGNRAQPQHF.

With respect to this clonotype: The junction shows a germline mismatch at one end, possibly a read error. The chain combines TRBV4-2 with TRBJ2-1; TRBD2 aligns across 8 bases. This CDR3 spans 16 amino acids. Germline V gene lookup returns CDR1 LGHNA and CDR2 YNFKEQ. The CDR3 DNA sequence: TGTGCCAGCAGCCAAGGGCTGGGACTAGAGAACAAGGAGCAGTTCTTC. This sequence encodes CASSQGLGLENKEQFF.

CDR3 DNA: TGTGCCAGCAGTGGGACCGTGACGAACTATGGCTACACCTTC. Amino acid sequence: CASSGTVTNYGYTF. The chain is built from TRBV2 and TRBJ1-2; D gene uncertain. The ends were cut back, 4 bases at V and 2 bases at J, with 11 bases in the middle. CDR3 length: 14 amino acids. Germline loops: CDR1 SNHLY, CDR2 FYNNEI.

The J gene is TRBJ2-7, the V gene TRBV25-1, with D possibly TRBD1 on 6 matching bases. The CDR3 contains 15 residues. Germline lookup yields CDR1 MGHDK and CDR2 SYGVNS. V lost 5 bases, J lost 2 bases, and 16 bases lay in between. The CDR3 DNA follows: TGTGCCAGCAGTCCCAGGGGCCCGAATCCCTACGAGCAGTACTTC. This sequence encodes CASSPRGPNPYEQYF.

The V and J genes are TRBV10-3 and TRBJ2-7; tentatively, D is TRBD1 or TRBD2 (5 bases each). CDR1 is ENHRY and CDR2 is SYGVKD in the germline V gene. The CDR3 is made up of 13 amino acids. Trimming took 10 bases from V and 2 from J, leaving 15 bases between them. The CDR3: CATRGTLPYEQYF. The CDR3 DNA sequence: TGTGCCACGAGGGGAACTCTTCCCTACGAGCAGTACTTC.

The CDR3 loop reads CASSPGTQGRGTEAFF. The DNA for the CDR3 is TGCGCCAGCAGCCCAGGGACCCAAGGGAGGGGGACTGAAGCTTTCTTT. The chain recombines TRBV4-1 with TRBJ1-1; tentative D call: TRBD1 (6 bases). Germline V CDR1 and CDR2: MGHRA, YSYEKL. CDR3 length: 16 amino acids. Between the trimmed V and J ends, which lost 4 bases and 5 bases, there was a span of 20 bases.

CDR3 in amino acids: CASSTPDRITDTQYF. For the CDR3, the DNA is TGTGCCAGCAGCACACCGGACAGGATCACAGATACGCAGTATTTT. The chain recombines TRBV2 with TRBJ2-3, with 7 bases that match TRBD1. Germline V lookup: CDR1 SNHLY, CDR2 FYNNEI. Unmatched junction bases numbered 8, after V lost 6 bases and J lost 2 bases. This CDR3 has 15 amino acids.

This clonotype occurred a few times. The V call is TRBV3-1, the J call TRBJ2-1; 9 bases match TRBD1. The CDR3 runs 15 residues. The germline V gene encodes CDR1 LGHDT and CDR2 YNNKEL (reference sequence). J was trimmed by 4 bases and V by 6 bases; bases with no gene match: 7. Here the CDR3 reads CASSPWGQGYNEQFF. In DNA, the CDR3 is TGTGCCAGCAGTCCATGGGGACAGGGTTACAATGAGCAGTTCTTC.

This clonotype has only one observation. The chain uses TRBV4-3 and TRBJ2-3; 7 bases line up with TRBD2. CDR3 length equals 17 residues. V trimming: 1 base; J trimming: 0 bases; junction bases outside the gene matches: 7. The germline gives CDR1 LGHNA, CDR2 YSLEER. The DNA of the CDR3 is TGCGCCAGCAGCCAAGTAAAGGGACTATTTAGCACAGATACGCAGTATTTT. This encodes CASSQVKGLFSTDTQYF.

CDR3 coding DNA: TGTGCCAGCAGCAGGCAGACAGGGAATGGGACAGATACGCAGTATTTT. Translating gives CASSRQTGNGTDTQYF. V usage is TRBV21-1 and J usage is TRBJ2-3; TRBD1 is taken as the D call from the table, unchecked against the DNA. TRBV21-1 is annotated as a pseudogene. The CDR3 sequence is 16 residues long.

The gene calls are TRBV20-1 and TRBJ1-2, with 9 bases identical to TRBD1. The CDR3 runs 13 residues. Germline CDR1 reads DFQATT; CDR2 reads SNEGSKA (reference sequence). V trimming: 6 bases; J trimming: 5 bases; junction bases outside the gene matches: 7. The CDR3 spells CSAGQGVAYGYTF. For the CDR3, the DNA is TGCAGTGCGGGACAGGGAGTAGCATATGGCTACACCTTC.

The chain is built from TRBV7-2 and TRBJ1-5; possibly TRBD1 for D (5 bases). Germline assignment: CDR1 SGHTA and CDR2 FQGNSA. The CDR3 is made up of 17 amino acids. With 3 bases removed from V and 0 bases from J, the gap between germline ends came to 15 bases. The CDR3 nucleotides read TGTGCCAGCAGCTTGCAGGGCAGGCCTTATAGCAATCAGCCCCAGCATTTT. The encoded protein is CASSLQGRPYSNQPQHF.

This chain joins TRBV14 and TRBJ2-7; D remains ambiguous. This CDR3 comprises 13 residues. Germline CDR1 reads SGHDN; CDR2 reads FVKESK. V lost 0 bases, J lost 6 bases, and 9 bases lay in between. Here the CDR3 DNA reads TGTGCCAGCAGCCAAGAGATAGTGACCGAGCAGTACTTC. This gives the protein CASSQEIVTEQYF.

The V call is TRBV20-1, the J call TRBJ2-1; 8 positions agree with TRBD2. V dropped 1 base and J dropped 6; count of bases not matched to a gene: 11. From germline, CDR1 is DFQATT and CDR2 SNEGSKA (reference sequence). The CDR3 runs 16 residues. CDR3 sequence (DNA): TGCAGTGCTAGAGGTGGGCCGGGAGGGCTCGGCAATGAGCAGTTCTTC. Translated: CSARGGPGGLGNEQFF.

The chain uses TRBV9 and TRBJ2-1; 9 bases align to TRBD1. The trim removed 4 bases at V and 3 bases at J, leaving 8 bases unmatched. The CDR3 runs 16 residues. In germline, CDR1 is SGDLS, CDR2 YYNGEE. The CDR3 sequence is CASSPHRTGDYNEQFF. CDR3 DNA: TGTGCCAGCAGCCCCCACAGGACAGGGGACTACAATGAGCAGTTCTTC. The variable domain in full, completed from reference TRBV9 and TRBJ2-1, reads DSGVTQTPKHLITATGQRVTLRCSPRSGDLSVYWYQQSLDQGLQFLIQYYNGEERAKGNILERFSAQQFPDLHSELNLSSLELGDSALYFCASSPHRTGDYNEQFFGPGTRLTVL.

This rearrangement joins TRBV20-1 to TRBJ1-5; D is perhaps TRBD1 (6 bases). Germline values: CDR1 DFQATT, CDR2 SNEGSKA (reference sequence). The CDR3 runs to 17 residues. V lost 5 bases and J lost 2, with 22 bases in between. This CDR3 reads CSAHLRSTGTRNQPQHF. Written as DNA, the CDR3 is TGCAGTGCTCACCTTAGGTCCACAGGGACGCGCAATCAGCCCCAGCATTTT.

The CDR3 region has the DNA TGTGCCAGCAGCTTATCATATTATGGCTACACCTTC. Translated: CASSLSYYGYTF. V is TRBV7-9 and J is TRBJ1-2; D is uncertain. This CDR3 has 12 amino acids. V was cut by 2 bases and J by 5 bases, with 6 bases left in between. Looked up from germline, CDR1 is SEHNR and CDR2 is FQNEAQ (reference sequence).

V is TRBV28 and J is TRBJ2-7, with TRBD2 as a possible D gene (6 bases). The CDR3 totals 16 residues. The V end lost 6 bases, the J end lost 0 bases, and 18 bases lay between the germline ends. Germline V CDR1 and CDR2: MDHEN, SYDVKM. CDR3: CASSPPSDGSSYEQYF. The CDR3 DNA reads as TGTGCCAGCAGCCCCCCCTCGGACGGGAGCTCCTACGAGCAGTACTTC.

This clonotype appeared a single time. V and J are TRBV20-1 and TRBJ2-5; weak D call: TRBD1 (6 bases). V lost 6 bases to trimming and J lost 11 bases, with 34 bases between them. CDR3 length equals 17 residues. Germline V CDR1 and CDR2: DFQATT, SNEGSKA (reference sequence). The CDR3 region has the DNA TGCAGTGCCGTATCTAGAGGGTCGTCAGGGGTACGGAATGAGCAGTACTTC. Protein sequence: CSAVSRGSSGVRNEQYF.

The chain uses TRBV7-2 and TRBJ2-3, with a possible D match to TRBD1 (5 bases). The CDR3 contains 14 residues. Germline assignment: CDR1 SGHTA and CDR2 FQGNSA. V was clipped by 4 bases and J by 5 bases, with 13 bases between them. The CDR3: CASSSPGWGDTQYF. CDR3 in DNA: TGTGCCAGCAGCTCTCCAGGGTGGGGAGATACGCAGTATTTT.

This CDR3 is CSAVLAGGTDTQYF. The CDR3 DNA follows: TGCAGTGCAGTCCTAGCGGGAGGCACAGATACGCAGTATTTT. This chain connects TRBV20-1 to TRBJ2-3; 10 bases are a match to TRBD2. Germline V gene lookup returns CDR1 DFQATT and CDR2 SNEGSKA (reference sequence). V gave up 6 bases and J gave up 1 base; unmatched junction bases: 4. The CDR3 is made up of 14 amino acids.

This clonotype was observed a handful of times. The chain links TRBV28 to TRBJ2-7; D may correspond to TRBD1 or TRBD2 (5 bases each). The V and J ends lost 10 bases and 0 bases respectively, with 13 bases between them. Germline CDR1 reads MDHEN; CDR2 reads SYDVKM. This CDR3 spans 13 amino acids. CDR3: CATGHGGSYEQYF. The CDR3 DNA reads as TGTGCCACCGGCCATGGGGGCTCCTACGAGCAGTACTTC.

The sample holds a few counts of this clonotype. In nucleotides, the CDR3 is TGTGCCAGCAGTGAAGCCGGGAGCTACGGGTACGAGCAGTACTTC. This codes for CASSEAGSYGYEQYF. V gene TRBV2 combines with J gene TRBJ2-7, with a weak D call TRBD2 (6 bases). Trimming removed 0 bases at V and 4 bases at J, with 13 bases between. Germline V CDR1 and CDR2: SNHLY, FYNNEI. CDR3 size: 15 residues.

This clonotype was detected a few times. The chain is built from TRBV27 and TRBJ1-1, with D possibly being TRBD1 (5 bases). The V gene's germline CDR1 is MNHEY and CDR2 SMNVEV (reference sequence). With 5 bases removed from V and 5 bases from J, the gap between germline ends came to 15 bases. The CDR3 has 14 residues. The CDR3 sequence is CASSLTPGRTEAFF. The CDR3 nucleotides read TGTGCCAGCAGTCTCACACCAGGGCGTACTGAAGCTTTCTTT.